What follows describes a single T cell receptor (beta chain). The antigen is undetermined. Unique molecular identifiers featured in each of the TCR beta cDNA libraries. With about 0.95 to 10 million T cells as the source, roughly 500,000 cDNA molecules resulted. TCRdb reprocessed the PCR reads via MiXCR and lists one record per CDR3 protein. The sample contains about 430,000 distinct CDR3 sequences, roughly 40% of which appear only once. These data belong to a study of post-analysis software for immune sequencing data. V lost 4 bases to trimming and J lost 0 bases, with 21 bases between them. CDR3 length: 17 amino acids. Germline V gene lookup returns CDR1 DFQATT and CDR2 SNEGSKA (reference sequence). Study-wide findings and caveats: Comparison of patients with controls showed five TRBV segments more frequent in patients, TRBV5-6, TRBV5-1 and TRBV20-1 among them. In multiple sclerosis, normalized Chao1 diversity was significantly below that of controls.

Sequenced material: blood. The rearrangement links TRBV20-1 to TRBJ1-1, with a possible D match to TRBD1 (6 bases). The clonotype comes from a girl aged 2-9 years with multiple sclerosis. The DNA of the CDR3 is TGCAGTGCTACCGTGGGGGGCAGCGCTTTTATGAACACTGAAGCTTTCTTT. Its protein is CSATVGGSAFMNTEAFF.